These T cell receptor beta chains were read from a single sample in a study of radiotherapy plus CTLA-4 blockade in lung cancer. The repertoire was sequenced with immunoSEQ multiplex PCR; TCRdb's copy has only in-frame clones and lacks some. The sample has about 90,000 clones, roughly four fifths seen once. The source was peripheral blood, collected from a patient treated with radiotherapy plus ipilimumab. All receptors derive from a human donor with non-small cell lung cancer that progressed on radiotherapy plus ipilimumab. Both conserved end residues are part of each CDR3. Each record gives: D gene, clone size, J gene, V gene, CDR3 DNA, CDR3 protein. The D gene is left open where the match is weak. The size field is filled for only some rows; it gives once, few, many or a size class.

.,.,TRBJ1-3,TRBV4-3,TGCGCCAGCAGCCAAGATATCGCACAGGGAAAGGGCTCTGGAAACACCATATATTTT,CASSQDIAQGKGSGNTIYF
TRBD2,.,TRBJ2-2,TRBV18,TGTGCCAGCTCACCACGTCTAACTAGCGTTACCGGGGAGCTGTTTTTT,CASSPRLTSVTGELFF
.,.,TRBJ2-5,TRBV18,TGTGCCAGCTCACCCCCGATGGCGGGAAGAGAGACCCAGTACTTC,CASSPPMAGRETQYF
.,few,TRBJ1-4,TRBV19,TGTGCCAGTAGTAGAGGAACGGGGGCTACTAATGAAAAACTGTTTTTT,CASSRGTGATNEKLFF
TRBD2,.,TRBJ2-1,TRBV10-3,TGTGCCATCAGCGATACTAGCGGGGGCTACAATGAGCAGTTCTTC,CAISDTSGGYNEQFF
TRBD1,once,TRBJ2-7,TRBV5-6,TGTGCCAGCAGCTTGGTGAGGGACAGGGACAACGAGCAGTACTTC,CASSLVRDRDNEQYF
TRBD2,.,TRBJ2-7,TRBV6-6,TGTGCCAGCAGATCCCCTACTAGCGGCGAGCAGTACTTC,CASRSPTSGEQYF
TRBD1,.,TRBJ1-2,TRBV28,TGTGCCAGCAGTGCTACAGGGGTCCTCTTGGGCTACACCTTC,CASSATGVLLGYTF
.,.,TRBJ2-6,TRBV30,TGTGCCTGGGCTTTGGCTGGGGCCAACGTCCTGACTTTC,CAWALAGANVLTF
.,.,TRBJ2-3,TRBV7-3,TGTGCCAGCAGCCCAACTGGAGGGGGCATTGATACGCAGTATTTT,CASSPTGGGIDTQYF
.,.,TRBJ2-2,TRBV10-3,TGTGCCACCAGGGACGGGTCGGCCGGGGAGCTGTTTTTT,CATRDGSAGELFF
.,.,TRBJ1-6,TRBV9,TGTGCCAGCAGCGTAGGCCCCCAGGGAAGTTCACCCCTCCACTTT,CASSVGPQGSSPLHF
.,.,TRBJ1-2,TRBV18,TGTGCCAGCTCACCTCGGACAGTGAATAACTATGGCTACACCTTC,CASSPRTVNNYGYTF
TRBD2,.,TRBJ2-7,TRBV27,TGTGCCAGCATTTCTCTAGCGGGCCCCTACGAGCAGTACTTC,CASISLAGPYEQYF
.,.,TRBJ2-3,TRBV6-5,TGTGCCAGCAGTTACGGGAGTACAGATACGCAGTATTTT,CASSYGSTDTQYF
TRBD1,.,TRBJ2-3,TRBV18,TGTGCCAGCTCCCCCGGGACAGGGGGCCGGGATACGCAGTATTTT,CASSPGTGGRDTQYF
.,once,TRBJ1-5,TRBV21-1,TGTGCCAGCAGCAGTCCGAACAGGGAAGGAAATCAGCCCCAGCATTTT,CASSSPNREGNQPQHF
.,.,TRBJ1-2,TRBV5-1,TGCGCCAGCAGCTTGGCAGGGTGGGGAGATGGCTACACCTTC,CASSLAGWGDGYTF
TRBD1,.,TRBJ2-4,TRBV6-1,TGTGCCAGCAGTGAAGGTGGGGGACAGGCCATTCAGTACTTC,CASSEGGGQAIQYF
.,.,TRBJ1-2,TRBV5-1,TGCGCCAGCAGCTTGCTCCAGACGGATGGCTACACCTTC,CASSLLQTDGYTF
.,.,TRBJ2-7,TRBV6-5,TGTGCCAGCACTAGACAGGGAGGCTCCTACGAGCAGTACTTC,CASTRQGGSYEQYF
.,once,TRBJ2-7,TRBV6-1,TGTGCCAGCCGGGACCGACCAAACTCCTACGAGCAGTACTTC,CASRDRPNSYEQYF
.,.,TRBJ1-5,TRBV7-5,TGTGTCAGAAGCCGAAATCACCGGGACTCAAGTGTAAGGACCCAGCATTTT,CVRSRNHRDSSVRTQHF
.,.,TRBJ1-3,TRBV25-1,TGTGCCAGCAGTGGTGATGACTCTGGAAACACCATATATTTT,CASSGDDSGNTIYF
.,.,TRBJ1-1,TRBV19,TGTGCCAGTAGACCCAGGACAGCGACACAGAACACTGAAGCTTTCTTT,CASRPRTATQNTEAFF
.,.,TRBJ1-3,TRBV11-2,TGTGCCAGCAGCTTATCCGGGGGAGTGAACACCATATATTTT,CASSLSGGVNTIYF
.,.,TRBJ2-1,TRBV7-3,TGTGCCAGCAGCTTGGTGTTGAGCTCCTACAATGAGCAGTTCTTC,CASSLVLSSYNEQFF
.,.,TRBJ1-1,TRBV11-2,TGTGCCAGCAGCTTAGATCTAAACACTGAAGCTTTCTTT,CASSLDLNTEAFF
.,.,TRBJ2-7,TRBV4-3,TGCGCCAGCAGCCGCGTTCCAGGGGTTGTGGCCTACGAGCAGTACTTC,CASSRVPGVVAYEQYF
.,once,TRBJ2-5,TRBV9,TGTGCCAGCAGCGTAGGAACAGGAGGCCAAGAGACCCAGTACTTC,CASSVGTGGQETQYF
TRBD1,few,TRBJ1-1,TRBV5-6,TGTGCCAGCAGCTGGGGACAGTCTGAAGCTTTCTTT,CASSWGQSEAFF
.,.,TRBJ2-3,TRBV12-1,TGTGCCAGCAGCTCTCCGGGACTAGCGACGCTCACAGATACGCAGTATTTT,CASSSPGLATLTDTQYF
.,.,TRBJ1-1,TRBV11-2,TGTGCCAGCAGTTTTGGGAGGACTGAAGCTTTCTTT,CASSFGRTEAFF
.,.,TRBJ2-7,TRBV6-1,TGTGCCAGCAGTGAAGAGGCTAGCAGGGACGAGCAGTACTTC,CASSEEASRDEQYF
.,few,TRBJ2-7,TRBV14,TGTGCCAGCAGCGGGGACTCCTACGAGCAGTACTTC,CASSGDSYEQYF
TRBD2,.,TRBJ2-5,TRBV28,TGTGCCAGCAACTTAGCGGGGGGAGAAGAGACCCAGTACTTC,CASNLAGGEETQYF
.,.,TRBJ1-1,TRBV18,TGTGCCAGCTCACCTCAAGGGAACCGGGGGGAAGCTTTCTTT,CASSPQGNRGEAFF
.,.,TRBJ1-3,TRBV11-2,TGTGCCAGCGTCCTGGGGGGGCCCAACTCTGGAAACACCATATATTTT,CASVLGGPNSGNTIYF
.,.,TRBJ2-2,TRBV11-3,TGTGCCAGCAGCTTACGCCAACTCACCGGGGAGCTGTTTTTT,CASSLRQLTGELFF
.,.,TRBJ1-2,TRBV4-2,TGTGCCAGCAGCCAAGATCCAAGATCGCTGCGGGGCTACACCTTC,CASSQDPRSLRGYTF
.,.,TRBJ1-2,TRBV18,TGTGCCAGCTCACCACAGGACCGCTATGGCTACACCTTC,CASSPQDRYGYTF
.,.,TRBJ2-2,TRBV6-5,TGTGCCAGCAGGCGCGGGACCGCGAACACCGGGGAGCTGTTTTTT,CASRRGTANTGELFF
.,.,TRBJ1-3,TRBV6-1,TGTGCCAGCACCCAACAGCTCCGGGGAAACACCATATATTTT,CASTQQLRGNTIYF
.,.,TRBJ1-1,TRBV18,TGTGCCAGCTCACCACCGGGCGCATATGAAGCTTTCTTT,CASSPPGAYEAFF
.,medium-sized,TRBJ1-4,TRBV7-9,TGTGCCAGCAGCTTTCCCGGGACGGTAAATGAAAAACTGTTTTTT,CASSFPGTVNEKLFF
.,.,TRBJ1-3,TRBV11-1,TGTGCCAGCAGCAACCGTAAGACCTCTGGAAACACCATATATTTT,CASSNRKTSGNTIYF
TRBD1,.,TRBJ1-1,TRBV5-4,TGTGCCAGCAGCGAACAGGGGCCAACTGAAGCTTTCTTT,CASSEQGPTEAFF
.,.,TRBJ1-4,TRBV16,TGTGCCAGCAGCCCTACAGGGTATTCGTCAAAACTGTTTTTT,CASSPTGYSSKLFF
TRBD2,.,TRBJ2-5,TRBV25-1,TGTGCCAGCAGTGGCGGGACTAGAAGGGAGACCCAGTACTTC,CASSGGTRRETQYF
TRBD1,.,TRBJ2-1,TRBV18,TGTGCCAGCTCACCACAGGGGACAGAGTACAATGAGCAGTTCTTC,CASSPQGTEYNEQFF
.,.,TRBJ2-1,TRBV14,TGTGCCAGCAGCCTTCGCCTAAGGGGAAATGAGCAGTTCTTC,CASSLRLRGNEQFF
TRBD1,once,TRBJ1-1,TRBV5-1,TGCGCCAGCAGCTTGTTGGGGGGACAGGGGACCACTGAAGCTTTCTTT,CASSLLGGQGTTEAFF
TRBD1,.,TRBJ1-2,TRBV27,TGTGCCAGCAGTTCCGGGACAGACGGCTATGGCTACACCTTC,CASSSGTDGYGYTF
.,.,TRBJ1-1,TRBV29-1,TGCAGCGCCCTAGGGGGAATGGGTAATATGAACACTGAAGCTTTCTTT,CSALGGMGNMNTEAFF